The 14 T cell receptor beta chains below come from one sample, sequenced in a study of CD8+CD57+ T cells in acquired aplastic anemia. Template material for TCR beta VDJ and CDR3 profiling consisted of genomic DNA. TCRdb reprocessed the reads with MiXCR, giving one entry per CDR3 protein. Among more than 100,000 distinct CDR3 sequences listed, approximately 41% were seen once. Sequencing was carried out using sorted CD4+, CD8+, or CD8+CD57+ T cells (not recorded which) from PBMCs. The receptors were sampled from a human donor in good health, serving as a control.

This clonotype appeared once. As the CDR3 is not closed by the conserved phenylalanine or tryptophan, this likely results from a read error. The rearrangement uses TRBV10-1 and TRBJ1-2; 10 bases agree with TRBD1. Germline V lookup: CDR1 WNHNN, CDR2 SYGVQD (reference sequence). V shed 6 bases and J 8 bases; nucleotides not matched to a gene: 9. This CDR3 has 14 amino acids. CDR3 bases: TGCGCCAGCAGCTTGGACGGACAGGGGGACGGCTACACCCTC. Protein sequence: CASSLDGQGDGYTL.

The V and J genes are TRBV7-9 and TRBJ1-1; D uncertain. V lost 5 bases and J 3 bases, leaving 16 bases between the germline ends. Germline V CDR1 and CDR2: SEHNR, FQNEAQ (reference sequence). The CDR3 consists of 15 residues. The CDR3 DNA sequence: TGTGCCAGCAGCCCCGGGGAGGGAAGGCACACTGAAGCTTTCTTT. It is translated as CASSPGEGRHTEAFF.

The sample holds many counts of this clonotype. The V and J genes are TRBV3-1 and TRBJ1-2; D is uncertain. Looked up from germline, CDR1 is LGHDT and CDR2 is YNNKEL (reference sequence). The CDR3 extends over 15 amino acids. Trimming took 2 bases from V and 0 from J, leaving 10 bases between them. CDR3 protein: CASSQTSGANYGYTF. DNA of the CDR3: TGTGCCAGCAGCCAAACCAGTGGAGCTAACTATGGCTACACCTTC.

This clonotype showed up many times. This sequence joins TRBV4-1 and TRBJ1-1; perhaps TRBD1 as D (6 bases). The germline V gene encodes CDR1 MGHRA and CDR2 YSYEKL. The CDR3 has 18 amino acids. V gave up 0 bases and J gave up 1 base, with 18 bases separating them. The DNA for the CDR3 is TGCGCCAGCAGCCAAGACGATAACAGGGCAGTTGGGAACACTGAAGCTTTCTTT. Translation: CASSQDDNRAVGNTEAFF.

This clonotype was counted between two and nine times. Germline and junction disagree at one end, which may indicate a read error. The chain recombines TRBV6-2 or TRBV6-3 with TRBJ1-6, with 7 positions matching TRBD1. This CDR3 is built from 18 residues. Looked up from germline, CDR1 is MNHEY and CDR2 is SVGEGT. The CDR3 bases are TGTGCCAGCAGTTCGCCTAGGGACAGCCACTCCTATAATTCACTCCTCCACTTT. Protein product: CASSSPRDSHSYNSLLHF.

Comment on this clonotype: This may come from a read error, since a much larger clone is one base off. The rearrangement links TRBV5-4 to TRBJ2-7; no reliable D call. The tail of the sequence fits TRBJ2-5 better, so the J call may be wrong. The CDR3 loop spans 15 amino acids. Looked up from germline, CDR1 is SGHNT and CDR2 is YYREEE (reference sequence). The CDR3 loop reads CASSSTPVAQGTQYF. The CDR3 DNA is TGTGCCAGCAGCTCGACCCCGGTGGCGCAAGGGACCCAGTACTTC.

A note on this clonotype: A much larger clonotype is one base distant, so this may be a read error. CDR3 sequence: CSAGTGGEKLLF. The DNA of the CDR3 is TGCAGTGCCGGGACAGGGGGGGAAAAACTGCTTTTT. The chain has TRBV20-1 and TRBJ1-4; TRBD1 matches 11 bases. Germline CDR1 is DFQATT and CDR2 is SNEGSKA (reference sequence). The CDR3 loop spans 12 amino acids.

V usage is TRBV19 and J usage is TRBJ1-5, with 7 nucleotides matching TRBD1. The CDR3 runs to 15 residues. J was trimmed by 4 bases and V by 7 bases; bases with no gene match: 10. Germline CDR1 and CDR2: LNHDA and SQIVND (reference sequence). CDR3 bases: TGTGCCAGTACCGCCGGGACAGAACTAAATCAGCCCCAGCATTTT. Translation gives CASTAGTELNQPQHF.

The chain combines TRBV11-3 with TRBJ2-7; D is undetermined. The germline V gene encodes CDR1 SGHNT and CDR2 YENEEA. V gave up 5 bases and J gave up 4 bases, with 9 bases separating them. The CDR3 consists of 12 residues. The CDR3 nucleotides read TGTGCCAGCAGCCCGGATAGATACGAGCAGTACTTC. Its translation is CASSPDRYEQYF.

Concerning this clonotype: A much more abundant neighbour one base away suggests this may be a read error. CDR3 bases: TGTGCCACCCTAACCCGGACGGGCCTCAATCAGCCCCGGCATTTT. Translation: CATLTRTGLNQPRHF. The chain has TRBV10-3 and TRBJ1-5; D is undetermined. The CDR3 spans 15 residues. CDR1 ENHRY and CDR2 SYGVKD come from the germline V gene.

This rearrangement joins TRBV18 to TRBJ1-1; D unclear. There are 14 residues in the CDR3. V shed 6 bases and J shed 4 bases, with 15 bases lying between them. CDR1 and CDR2 (germline): KGHSH, LQKENI. CDR3 amino acids: CASSPPRGLTEAFF. In DNA, the CDR3 is TGTGCCAGCTCGCCTCCGCGTGGCCTCACTGAAGCTTTCTTT.

V usage is TRBV29-1 and J usage is TRBJ1-1; 7 bases fit TRBD1. V lost 7 bases to trimming and J lost 6 bases; unmatched junction nucleotides: 8. This CDR3 is 12 amino acids long. Germline CDR1 and CDR2: SQVTM and ANQGSEA. The CDR3: CSAARGQSEAFF. The DNA of the CDR3 is TGCAGCGCCGCTCGGGGACAGTCTGAAGCTTTCTTT. Full variable domain (missing parts from reference TRBV29-1 and TRBJ1-1): SAVISQKPSRDICQRGTSLTIQCQVDSQVTMMFWYRQQPGQSLTLIATANQGSEATYESGFVIDKFPISRPNLTFSTLTVSNMSPEDSSIYLCSAARGQSEAFFGQGTRLTVV.

At least ten counts were recorded for this clonotype. J is TRBJ1-5 and V is TRBV29-1; the match to TRBD1 covers 11 bases. CDR3 size: 13 residues. Germline CDR1 is SQVTM and CDR2 is ANQGSEA. V gave up 7 bases and J gave up 6 bases; unmatched junction bases: 5. CDR3 in DNA: TGCAGCGCTGGACAGGGGGCAGGTCAGCCCCAGCATTTT. The encoded protein is CSAGQGAGQPQHF.

This chain connects TRBV5-1 to TRBJ2-6, with D tentatively TRBD1 (6 bases). Germline CDR1 and CDR2: SGHRS and YFSETQ. Trimming removed 3 bases from V and 0 bases from J, with 13 bases in between. The CDR3 runs to 17 residues. The CDR3 reads CASSSTGLPSGANVLTF. The CDR3 coding sequence is TGCGCCAGCAGCTCGACAGGTCTCCCCTCTGGGGCCAACGTCCTGACTTTC.